This TCR beta chain was observed in a study of naive and memory T cell subsets. This CDR3 spans 14 amino acids. CDR1 MNHEY and CDR2 SMNVEV come from the germline V gene (reference sequence). Study-level findings and limits: Especially in CD8 cells, naive repertoires contained a few larger clonotypes, possibly CD45RA-re-expressing memory cells.

An equimolar mix of two oligonucleotides served as the beta constant-region primer for TRBC1 and TRBC2. Four rounds of PCR amplified the ligated cDNA using nested alpha and beta constant-region primers plus SP2. Ligation attached a single-stranded oligonucleotide with a 12-nucleotide UMI and the SP2 primer to the cDNA 3' end. One entry per CDR3 protein, called by TCRdb with MiXCR from the UMI-ligation and nested PCR reads. The sample includes roughly 100,000 distinct CDR3 sequences, 11% of them seen just once. To note about this clonotype: What it binds is unknown.

Alpha and beta libraries were amplified separately from the second PCR onward. Cells stained for CD3, CD4, CD8, CD45RA, CD27 and viability were sorted into four CD45RA/CD27 subsets. The rearrangement joins TRBV27 to TRBJ1-6; maybe TRBD1 (5 bases). The TCR comes from a human donor in good health. The sample was naive CD4+ T cells from blood. In DNA form, the CDR3 reads TGTGCAAGCCAGGGCGCATCCTATAATTCACCCCTCCACTTT. It translates to CASQGASYNSPLHF.